The 15 T cell receptor beta chains reported below all come from one sample, sequenced in a study of OX40 agonist ivuxolimab in advanced cancers. Libraries were prepared by immunoSEQ multiplex PCR; TCRdb keeps only in-frame clonotypes and omits some of them. Of some 66,000 clones listed, roughly 84% are singletons. The starting material was CD4+ or CD8+ T cells sorted from blood, obtained in a trial of the OX40 agonist ivuxolimab. These receptors were taken from an adult with an advanced solid tumor such as melanoma, head and neck, liver or kidney cancer.

This clone appeared a single time. The chain couples TRBV5-6 to TRBJ2-3; possibly TRBD1 or TRBD2 for D (5 bases each). V was clipped by 0 bases and J by 2 bases, with 19 bases between them. The CDR3 length is 18 residues. Germline lookup yields CDR1 SGHDT and CDR2 YYEEEE. The CDR3 coding sequence is TGTGCCAGCAGCTTGGACAGGCGACTTGGGGGAGTCACAGATACGCAGTATTTT. As protein: CASSLDRRLGGVTDTQYF.

The chain has TRBV5-6 and TRBJ1-2, with D tentatively TRBD1 (5 bases). The CDR3 runs to 13 residues. Germline values: CDR1 SGHDT, CDR2 YYEEEE. V dropped 6 bases and J dropped 8 bases, with 17 bases sitting between them. CDR3 sequence: CASTLWGTRGYTF. CDR3 DNA: TGTGCCAGCACCCTATGGGGGACTCGGGGCTACACCTTC.

V usage is TRBV21-1 and J usage is TRBJ1-1; the D call in the table, TRBD1, was not verified against the DNA. TRBV21-1 counts as a pseudogene. This CDR3 contains 14 residues. CDR3 in amino acids: CASSTGQPNTEAFF. The CDR3, as DNA: TGTGCCAGCTCGACGGGACAGCCGAACACTGAAGCTTTCTTT.

This clone has only one observation. This rearrangement joins TRBV18 to TRBJ1-5; tentative D call: TRBD1 (5 bases). Trimming left V 3 bases short and J 0 bases short, with 9 bases between. The CDR3 spans 15 residues. Germline CDR1 KGHSH, CDR2 LQKENI. CDR3 bases: TGTGCCAGCTCACCGACAGCCCTTAGCAATCAGCCCCAGCATTTT. As protein: CASSPTALSNQPQHF.

This clone showed up just once. The chain joins TRBV7-9 to TRBJ1-1; 9 bases match TRBD1. The V gene end was trimmed by 4 bases and the J gene end by 1 base; junction bases not matched to a gene: 7. The germline V gene has CDR1 SEHNR and CDR2 FQNEAQ (reference sequence). This CDR3 has 16 residues. The CDR3 here is CASSSTQGARNTEAFF. CDR3 DNA: TGTGCCAGCAGCTCTACACAGGGGGCTCGGAACACTGAAGCTTTCTTT.

Only one count was recorded for this clone. The J gene is TRBJ2-3, the V gene TRBV10-3; no clear D. The V and J ends lost 8 bases and 0 bases respectively, with 9 bases between them. The CDR3 covers 13 residues. Germline-derived CDR1 and CDR2 are ENHRY and SYGVKD. The CDR3 loop reads CAILGPSTDTQYF. Written as DNA, the CDR3 is TGTGCCATCCTCGGGCCTAGCACAGATACGCAGTATTTT.

This sequence joins TRBV6-4 and TRBJ1-2, with a tentative D call TRBD1 (5 bases). Germline loops: CDR1 MRHNA, CDR2 SNTAGT. The CDR3 has 15 residues. V was pared by 0 bases and J by 7 bases, with 15 bases between. CDR3 in DNA: TGTGCCAGCAGTGACTCGAGTAGCGGGGGTGGTGGCTACACCTTC. It encodes CASSDSSSGGGGYTF.

The V call is TRBV5-4, the J call TRBJ1-3; possibly TRBD1 for D (5 bases). The CDR3 has 15 amino acids. CDR1 and CDR2 (germline): SGHNT, YYREEE (reference sequence). With 0 bases removed from V and 9 bases from J, the gap between germline ends came to 16 bases. The CDR3 is CASSLAGRGGTTIYF. In nucleotides, the CDR3 is TGTGCCAGCAGCTTGGCGGGTCGGGGGGGGACCACCATATATTTT.

The CDR3 DNA reads TGTGCCAGCAGCCTACTGAAAATCGGGACACGGAACGAGCAGTACTTC. It codes for CASSLLKIGTRNEQYF. This sequence joins TRBV7-8 and TRBJ2-7, with a weak D call TRBD1 (6 bases). The CDR3 has 16 amino acids. Deletions cut 5 bases from V and 5 bases from J, with 22 bases between. The germline V gene has CDR1 SGHVS and CDR2 FQNEAQ.

The chain is built from TRBV18 and TRBJ2-5; possibly TRBD1 for D (6 bases). This CDR3 has 15 residues. Trimming shortened V by 3 bases and J by 0 bases, and 11 bases separated the two germline ends. Germline CDR1 is KGHSH and CDR2 is LQKENI. The CDR3, as DNA: TGTGCCAGCTCACCGGGGGCCCCGTACCAAGAGACCCAGTACTTC. Protein product: CASSPGAPYQETQYF. Combining the CDR3 with reference TRBV18 and TRBJ2-5 gives the whole variable domain NAGVMQNPRHLVRRRGQEARLRCSPMKGHSHVYWYRQLPEEGLKFMVYLQKENIIDESGMPKERFSAEFPKEGPSILRIQQVVRGDSAAYFCASSPGAPYQETQYFGPGTRLLVL.

This clone was counted a few times. The chain joins TRBV23-1 to TRBJ2-7, with 7 bases matching TRBD1. TRBV23-1 carries the ORF label, with uncertain function. The V segment lost 4 bases and the J segment 2 bases; nucleotides outside the gene matches: 14. The CDR3 extends over 17 amino acids. CDR3 nucleotides: TGCGCCAGCAGTCCAAATTCGCCCCGGGACAGAACCTACGAGCAGTACTTC. As protein: CASSPNSPRDRTYEQYF.

This clone showed up just once. This rearrangement joins TRBV6-1 to TRBJ1-3; no reliable D call. The V and J ends lost 4 bases and 5 bases respectively, with 12 bases between them. Germline-derived CDR1 and CDR2 are MNHNS and SASEGT. This CDR3 contains 14 residues. The CDR3 protein is CASSGRGYRNTIYF. The CDR3 DNA is TGTGCCAGCAGTGGGCGGGGATACAGAAACACCATATATTTT.

The J gene is TRBJ2-7, the V gene TRBV5-4; maybe TRBD1 (6 bases). There are 13 residues in the CDR3. Trimming shortened V by 2 bases and J by 1 base, and 7 bases separated the two germline ends. CDR1 SGHNT and CDR2 YYREEE come from the germline V gene (reference sequence). CDR3 amino acids: CASSLQGSYEQYF. In nucleotides, the CDR3 is TGTGCCAGCAGCTTACAGGGTTCCTACGAGCAGTACTTC.

The J gene is TRBJ1-4, the V gene TRBV7-2; D is ambiguous. V lost 5 bases and J 0 bases, leaving 13 bases between the germline ends. Germline CDR1 reads SGHTA; CDR2 reads FQGNSA. The CDR3 has 16 amino acids. CDR3 amino acids: CASSATTGTTNEKLFF. As DNA, the CDR3 is TGTGCCAGCAGCGCGACAACGGGGACAACTAATGAAAAACTGTTTTTT.

This clone ranks as medium-sized (0.01 to 0.1%). The rearrangement joins TRBV4-1 to TRBJ1-1; maybe TRBD1 (5 bases). CDR1 is MGHRA, CDR2 YSYEKL, per germline. V lost 4 bases to trimming and J lost 0 bases, with 15 bases between them. The CDR3 runs 16 residues. The CDR3 is CASSLSSGGVNTEAFF. DNA of the CDR3: TGCGCCAGCAGCCTATCATCTGGAGGGGTGAACACTGAAGCTTTCTTT.